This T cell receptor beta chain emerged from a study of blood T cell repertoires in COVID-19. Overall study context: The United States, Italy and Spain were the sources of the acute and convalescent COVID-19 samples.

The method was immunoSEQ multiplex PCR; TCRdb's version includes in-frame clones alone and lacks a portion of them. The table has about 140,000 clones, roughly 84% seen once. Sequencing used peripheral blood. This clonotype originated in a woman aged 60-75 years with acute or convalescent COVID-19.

The CDR3: CASSILAGGSSYNEQFF. CDR3 coding DNA: TGTGCCAGTAGTATCTTAGCGGGGGGTAGCTCCTACAATGAGCAGTTCTTC. V and J are TRBV19 and TRBJ2-1, with TRBD2 matching over 10 bases. Germline CDR1 reads LNHDA; CDR2 reads SQIVND (reference sequence). This CDR3 has 17 residues. V shed 3 bases and J 0 bases; nucleotides not matched to a gene: 5. The entire variable domain, with the rest obtained from reference TRBV19 and TRBJ2-1, is as follows: DGGITQSPKYLFRKEGQNVTLSCEQNLNHDAMYWYRQDPGQGLRLIYYSQIVNDFQKGDIAEGYSVSREKKESFPLTVTSAQKNPTAFYLCASSILAGGSSYNEQFFGPGTRLTVL.